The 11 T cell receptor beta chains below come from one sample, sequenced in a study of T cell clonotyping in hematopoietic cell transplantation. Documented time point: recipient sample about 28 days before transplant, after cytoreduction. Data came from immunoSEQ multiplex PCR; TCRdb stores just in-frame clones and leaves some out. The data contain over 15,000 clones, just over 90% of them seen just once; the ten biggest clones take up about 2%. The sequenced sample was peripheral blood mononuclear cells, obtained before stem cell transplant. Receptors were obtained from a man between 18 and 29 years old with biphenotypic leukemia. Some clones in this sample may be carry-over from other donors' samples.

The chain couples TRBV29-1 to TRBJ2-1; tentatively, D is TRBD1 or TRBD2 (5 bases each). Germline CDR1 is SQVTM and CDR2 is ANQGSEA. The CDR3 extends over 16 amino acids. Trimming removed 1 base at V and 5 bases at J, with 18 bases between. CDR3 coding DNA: TGCAGCGTTGAAGGGACATTAGAGTCGAGGGACAATGAGCAGTTCTTC. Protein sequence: CSVEGTLESRDNEQFF.

CDR3 in amino acids: CASSLAHRSQGQTLSGTDTQYF. CDR3 nucleotide sequence: TGCGCCAGCAGCTTGGCCCATAGGAGTCAGGGACAGACCCTAAGTGGCACAGATACGCAGTATTTT. The rearrangement links TRBV5-1 to TRBJ2-3; 7 bases are shared with TRBD1. This CDR3 region has 22 residues. Germline CDR1 and CDR2: SGHRS and YFSETQ. With V trimmed by 0 bases and J by 1 base, 23 bases remained unmatched.

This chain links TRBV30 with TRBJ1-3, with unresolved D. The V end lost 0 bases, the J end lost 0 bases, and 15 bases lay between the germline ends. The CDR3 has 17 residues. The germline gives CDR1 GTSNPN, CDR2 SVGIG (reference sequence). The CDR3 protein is CAWSVRWEYLSGNTIYF. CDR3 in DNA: TGTGCCTGGAGTGTAAGATGGGAATATCTCTCTGGAAACACCATATATTTT. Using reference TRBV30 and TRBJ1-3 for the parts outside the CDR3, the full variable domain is SQTIHQWPATLVQPVGSPLSLECTVEGTSNPNLYWYRQAAGRGLQLLFYSVGIGQISSEVPQNLSASRPQDRQFILSSKKLLLSDSGFYLCAWSVRWEYLSGNTIYFGEGSWLTVV.

The CDR3 protein is CAWRKGLGGGLLSSYNEQFF. The CDR3 DNA reads TGTGCCTGGAGGAAAGGGCTAGGCGGGGGGCTTCTGAGCTCCTACAATGAGCAGTTCTTC. The gene calls are TRBV30 and TRBJ2-1; 8 bases are shared with TRBD2. The germline gives CDR1 GTSNPN, CDR2 SVGIG (reference sequence). The CDR3 is made up of 20 amino acids. V shed 3 bases, J shed 0 bases, and the junction held 19 bases outside the gene matches. The variable domain in full, with the rest retrieved from reference TRBV30 and TRBJ2-1, is SQTIHQWPATLVQPVGSPLSLECTVEGTSNPNLYWYRQAAGRGLQLLFYSVGIGQISSEVPQNLSASRPQDRQFILSSKKLLLSDSGFYLCAWRKGLGGGLLSSYNEQFFGPGTRLTVL.

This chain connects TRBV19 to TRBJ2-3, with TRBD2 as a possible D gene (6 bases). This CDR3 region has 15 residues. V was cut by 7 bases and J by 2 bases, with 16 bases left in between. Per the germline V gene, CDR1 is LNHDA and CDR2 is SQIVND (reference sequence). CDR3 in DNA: TGTGCCAGTACCCCCTCCGGGACTTCCACAGATACGCAGTATTTT. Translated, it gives CASTPSGTSTDTQYF.

This chain's CDR3 is CASSQRTGTGQFF. Written as DNA, the CDR3 is TGCGCCAGCAGCCAACGAACCGGGACAGGGCAATTCTTC. The V and J genes are TRBV4-3 and TRBJ2-1; TRBD1 matches 9 bases. The CDR3 consists of 13 residues. From germline, CDR1 is LGHNA and CDR2 YSLEER. V lost 2 bases, J lost 16 bases, and 9 bases stayed unmatched.

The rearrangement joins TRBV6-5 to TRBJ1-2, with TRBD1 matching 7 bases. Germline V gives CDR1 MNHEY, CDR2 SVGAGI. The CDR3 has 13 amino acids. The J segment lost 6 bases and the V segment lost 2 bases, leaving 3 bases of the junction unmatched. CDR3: CASSYKTGNGYTF. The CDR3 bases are TGTGCCAGCAGTTACAAGACAGGGAATGGCTACACCTTC.

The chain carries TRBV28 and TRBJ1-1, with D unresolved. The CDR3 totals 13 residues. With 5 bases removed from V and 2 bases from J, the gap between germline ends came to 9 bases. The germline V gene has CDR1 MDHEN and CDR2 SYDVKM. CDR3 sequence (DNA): TGTGCCAGCAGTGTGGGCCCAAACACTGAAGCTTTCTTT. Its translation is CASSVGPNTEAFF.

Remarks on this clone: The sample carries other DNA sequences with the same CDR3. In DNA form, the CDR3 reads TGTGCCAGCAGCCCATCCGGACCCTTGTACGAGCAGTACTTC. This codes for CASSPSGPLYEQYF. The chain links TRBV27 to TRBJ2-7; D gene ambiguous. The CDR3 sequence is 14 residues long. The V and J ends lost 6 bases and 4 bases respectively, with 16 bases between them. The V gene's germline CDR1 is MNHEY and CDR2 SMNVEV (reference sequence).

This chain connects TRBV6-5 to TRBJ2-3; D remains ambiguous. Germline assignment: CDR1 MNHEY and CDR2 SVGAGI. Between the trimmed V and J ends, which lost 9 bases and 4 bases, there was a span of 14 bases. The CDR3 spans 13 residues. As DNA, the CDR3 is TGTGCCAGTGCCCGAATGGTCGCAGATACGCAGTATTTT. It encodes CASARMVADTQYF.

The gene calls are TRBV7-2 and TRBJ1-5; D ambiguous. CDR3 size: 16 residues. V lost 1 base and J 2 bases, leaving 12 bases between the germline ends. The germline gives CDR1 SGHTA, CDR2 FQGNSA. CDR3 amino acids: CASSLGGWTGNQPQHF. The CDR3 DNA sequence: TGTGCCAGCAGCTTAGGGGGTTGGACTGGCAATCAGCCCCAGCATTTT.